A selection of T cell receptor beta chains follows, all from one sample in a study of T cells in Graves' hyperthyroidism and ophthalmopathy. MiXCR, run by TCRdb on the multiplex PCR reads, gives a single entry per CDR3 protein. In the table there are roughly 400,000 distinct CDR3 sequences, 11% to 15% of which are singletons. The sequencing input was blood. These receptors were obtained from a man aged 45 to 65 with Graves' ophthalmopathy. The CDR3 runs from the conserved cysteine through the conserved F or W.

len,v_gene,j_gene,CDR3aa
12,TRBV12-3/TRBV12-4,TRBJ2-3,CASGGLGDTQYF
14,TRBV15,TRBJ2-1,CATSLLAAYNEQFF
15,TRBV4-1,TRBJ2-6,CASSQDHSGANVLTF
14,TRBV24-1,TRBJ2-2,CATSGLDPTGELFF
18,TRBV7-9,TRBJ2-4,CASSPLRVSGSDGNIQYF
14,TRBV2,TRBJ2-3,CASQAINRENTQYF
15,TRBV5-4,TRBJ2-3,CASSLWLAGTDTQYF
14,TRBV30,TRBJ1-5,CAWSVVDGNQPQHF
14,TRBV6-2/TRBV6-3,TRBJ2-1,CASSFLAGTNEQFF
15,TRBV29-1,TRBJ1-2,CSVEDLGRANYGYTF
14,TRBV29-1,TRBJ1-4,CSVDPGQGNEKLFF
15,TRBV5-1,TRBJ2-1,CASSLHYSSYNEQFF
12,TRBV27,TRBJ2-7,CASSGAAYEQYF
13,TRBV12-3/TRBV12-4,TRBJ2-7,CASSHQGSNEQYF
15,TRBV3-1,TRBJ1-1,CASSQVSRPNTEAFF
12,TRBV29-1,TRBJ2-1,CSVVTGLVEQFF
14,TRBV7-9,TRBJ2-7,CASSFPGTAAQQYF
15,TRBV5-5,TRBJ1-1,CASSLFRTGNTEAFF
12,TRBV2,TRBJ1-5,CASDTSNQPQHF
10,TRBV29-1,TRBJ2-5,CSHGSETQYF
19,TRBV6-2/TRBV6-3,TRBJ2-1,CASRLAFGTSGSWNNEQFF
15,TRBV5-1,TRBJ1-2,CASTPLGEPNYGYTF
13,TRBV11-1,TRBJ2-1,CASSSTSGNEQFF
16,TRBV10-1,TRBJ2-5,CASSEQTGTLQETQYF
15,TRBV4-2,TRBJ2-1,CASSHIRGDENEQFF
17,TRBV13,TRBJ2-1,CASSLYGKLAGGNEQFF
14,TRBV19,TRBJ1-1,CASRLGQRSPETFF
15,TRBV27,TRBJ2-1,CASKTSGSFYNEQFF
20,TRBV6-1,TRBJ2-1,CASSGFTGLAGGVGYNEQFF
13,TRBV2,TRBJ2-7,CANYRGGSYEQYF
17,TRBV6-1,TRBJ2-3,CASSYGAGTSVTDTQYF
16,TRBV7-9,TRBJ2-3,CASRQPGLGGTDTQYF
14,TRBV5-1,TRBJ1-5,CASSLGDPHQPQHF
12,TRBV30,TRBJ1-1,CAWIGQGSEAFF
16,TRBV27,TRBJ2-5,CASKVSGLAGRETQYF
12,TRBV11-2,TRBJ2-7,CASSQNTYEQYF
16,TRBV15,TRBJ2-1,CATSRERGTSYNEQFF
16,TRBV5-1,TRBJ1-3,CASSLERPGSGNTIYF
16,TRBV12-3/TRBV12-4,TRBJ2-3,CASIRTSGRAADTQYF
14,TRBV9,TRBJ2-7,CASSVGMKGYEQYF
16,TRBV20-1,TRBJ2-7,CSASGTSGSFRREQYF